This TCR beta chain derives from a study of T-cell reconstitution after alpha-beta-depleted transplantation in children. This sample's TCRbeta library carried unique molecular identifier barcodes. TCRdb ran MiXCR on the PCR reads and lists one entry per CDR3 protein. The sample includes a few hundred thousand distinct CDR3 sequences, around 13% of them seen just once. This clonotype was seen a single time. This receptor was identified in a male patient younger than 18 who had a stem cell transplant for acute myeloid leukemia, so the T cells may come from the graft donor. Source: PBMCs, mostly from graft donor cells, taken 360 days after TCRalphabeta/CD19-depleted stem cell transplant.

CDR3 DNA: TGTGCCAGCAGCTCCCCGACAGTTGTGGGGCGCTTCGATTACAATGAGCAGTTCTTC. It yields the protein CASSSPTVVGRFDYNEQFF. The gene calls are TRBV7-6 and TRBJ2-1, with D possibly TRBD1 on 5 matching bases. The V gene lost 4 bases and the J gene lost 4 bases, with 26 bases spanning the gap. The CDR3 length is 19 residues. Germline V CDR1 and CDR2: SGHVS, FNYEAQ.